The 21 T cell receptor beta chains listed next were all sequenced from one sample in a study of shared clonotypes between healthy human individuals. Sequencing used immunoSEQ multiplex PCR; TCRdb keeps in-frame clones, though not all of them. The sample has about 1.1 million clones; about 80% are singletons. Material: memory CD4+ T cells from PBMCs. The subset: CD45RA-negative fraction. These receptors all come from a man aged 18 to 30 in good health. Some clones in this sample may be carry-over from other donors' samples.

This clone was detected only a few times. Distinct nucleotide sequences in the sample also encode this CDR3. The V call is TRBV18, the J call TRBJ2-5; no reliable D call. Germline lookup yields CDR1 KGHSH and CDR2 LQKENI. Trimming pared 1 base from V and 5 bases from J, leaving 2 bases between. There are 11 residues in the CDR3. This CDR3 is CASSPRETQYF. The DNA for the CDR3 is TGTGCCAGCTCACCACGGGAGACCCAGTACTTC.

CDR3 sequence reads: CASSFGSGTPGEKLFF. The DNA for the CDR3 is TGCGCCAGCAGCTTTGGCTCCGGGACGCCAGGAGAAAAACTGTTTTTT. The chain employs TRBV5-1 and TRBJ1-4; D possibly corresponds to TRBD1 (5 bases). CDR3 size: 16 residues. Germline assignment: CDR1 SGHRS and CDR2 YFSETQ. The germline V and J ends were trimmed by 2 bases and 8 bases, with 19 bases remaining between them.

J is TRBJ1-2 and V is TRBV28; D gene uncertain. The CDR3 is made up of 18 amino acids. V lost 7 bases, J lost 0 bases, and 24 bases lay in between. From germline, CDR1 is MDHEN and CDR2 SYDVKM. The CDR3 sequence is CASKPPMRGVGANYGYTF. As DNA, the CDR3 is TGTGCCAGCAAGCCCCCTATGCGTGGGGTCGGAGCTAACTATGGCTACACCTTC.

The chain couples TRBV2 to TRBJ1-5; TRBD1 might be the D (5 bases). Germline CDR1 and CDR2: SNHLY and FYNNEI. The V end lost 8 bases, the J end lost 5 bases, and 19 bases lay between the germline ends. There are 15 residues in the CDR3. CDR3 sequence: CASRAERAGHQPQHF. Here the CDR3 DNA reads TGTGCCAGCCGGGCCGAAAGAGCAGGGCATCAGCCCCAGCATTTT.

The chain couples TRBV30 to TRBJ1-5, with unresolved D. The CDR3 has 13 residues. CDR1 is GTSNPN and CDR2 is SVGIG in the germline V gene (reference sequence). Trimming shortened V by 5 bases and J by 6 bases, and 14 bases separated the two germline ends. The CDR3, as DNA: TGTGCCTGGGCGCGGGGAATGGGTCAGCCCCAGCATTTT. This translates into CAWARGMGQPQHF.

The chain uses TRBV27 and TRBJ2-2; D not resolved. CDR3 length: 11 residues. Per the germline V gene, CDR1 is MNHEY and CDR2 is SMNVEV (reference sequence). V was pared by 8 bases and J by 7 bases, with 8 bases between. The CDR3 spells CASGRDGELFF. The CDR3, as DNA: TGTGCCAGCGGCCGTGACGGGGAGCTGTTTTTT.

The count of this clone is one. The J gene is TRBJ2-7, the V gene TRBV28; TRBD1 matches 8 bases. V lost 6 bases to trimming and J lost 11 bases; unmatched junction nucleotides: 12. The CDR3 spans 13 residues. Germline V gene data show CDR1 as MDHEN and CDR2 as SYDVKM. The CDR3 loop is CASRAGQAPSKYF. DNA for the CDR3: TGTGCCAGCAGGGCGGGACAGGCCCCTAGCAAGTACTTC.

This chain links TRBV7-6 with TRBJ2-7; D possibly corresponds to TRBD1 (6 bases). The CDR3 totals 13 residues. Looked up from germline, CDR1 is SGHVS and CDR2 is FNYEAQ. V lost 7 bases and J lost 5, with 15 bases in between. The CDR3 DNA reads TGTGCCAGCACCAATAGGGCAGGGGACGAGCAGTACTTC. Translation gives CASTNRAGDEQYF.

There are a few counts of this clone. A single base separates this from a much larger clone, so it may be a read error. Other nucleotide sequences from this sample produce the same CDR3. This chain connects TRBV7-2 to TRBJ1-5; D not certain. The CDR3 extends over 13 amino acids. The V and J ends lost 3 bases and 4 bases respectively, with 7 bases between them. Germline CDR1 reads SGHTA; CDR2 reads FQGNSA. The CDR3 region has the DNA TGTGCCAGCAGCTTGGGCAGGAATCAGCCCCAGCATTTT. Amino acids: CASSLGRNQPQHF.

The chain links TRBV20-1 to TRBJ2-7; D ambiguous. V dropped 4 bases and J dropped 3 bases, with 7 bases sitting between them. CDR1 is DFQATT, CDR2 SNEGSKA, per germline (reference sequence). CDR3 size: 11 residues. The CDR3 region has the DNA TGCAGTGCTACCCTCGTCTACGAGCAGTACTTC. Residues: CSATLVYEQYF.

V usage is TRBV21-1 and J usage is TRBJ2-5. TRBV21-1 is assigned pseudogene status. The length of the CDR3 is 16 residues. CDR3 coding DNA: TGTGCCAGCAGCAAATTTGGGACCGAGTACCAAGAGACCCAGTACTTC. This sequence encodes CASSKFGTEYQETQYF.

This clone appeared once. The V call is TRBV5-1, the J call TRBJ2-7; the D call may be TRBD1 or TRBD2 (5 bases each). The V gene's germline CDR1 is SGHRS and CDR2 YFSETQ. V dropped 2 bases and J dropped 1 base, with 13 bases sitting between them. This CDR3 contains 15 residues. This CDR3 is CASSFGGHLSYEQYF. The CDR3 nucleotides read TGCGCCAGCAGCTTTGGAGGACACCTATCCTACGAGCAGTACTTC.

This clone was picked up a small number of times. CDR3 region: CASTPGTGTIYF. In nucleotides, the CDR3 is TGTGCCAGCACTCCAGGGACTGGCACCATATATTTT. This sequence joins TRBV28 and TRBJ1-3; tentatively, D is TRBD1 (5 bases). With 7 bases removed from V and 9 bases from J, the gap between germline ends came to 13 bases. Germline V gives CDR1 MDHEN, CDR2 SYDVKM. The CDR3 covers 12 residues. The complete variable domain, with remaining parts taken from reference TRBV28 and TRBJ1-3, reads DVKVTQSSRYLVKRTGEKVFLECVQDMDHENMFWYRQDPGLGLRLIYFSYDVKMKEKGDIPEGYSVSREKKERFSLILESASTNQTSMYLCASTPGTGTIYFGEGSWLTVV.

As for this clone: The germline gene is not matched at one end of the junction; a read error may be the cause. The chain recombines TRBV27 with TRBJ2-3; tentative D call: TRBD1 (5 bases). From germline, CDR1 is MNHEY and CDR2 SMNVEV (reference sequence). The CDR3 spans 15 residues. The CDR3 nucleotides are TGTGCCAGCAGGTTATGGGGCCCCCGCTCAGATACGCAGTATTTT. It is translated as CASRLWGPRSDTQYF.

The rearrangement links TRBV7-3 to TRBJ2-3, with unresolved D. V lost 5 bases, J lost 4 bases, and 10 bases lay in between. Looked up from germline, CDR1 is SGHTA and CDR2 is FQGTGA. This CDR3 has 13 amino acids. The CDR3 DNA is TGTGCCAGCAGCGCAAATATGGCAGATACGCAGTATTTT. Translation: CASSANMADTQYF.

This rearrangement joins TRBV6-5 to TRBJ2-3, with 7 positions matching TRBD1. The CDR3 sequence is 15 residues long. From germline, CDR1 is MNHEY and CDR2 SVGAGI. The V and J ends lost 2 bases and 0 bases, in that order; junction bases with no gene match: 2. CDR3 protein: CASSYGTESTDTQYF. CDR3 DNA: TGTGCCAGCAGTTACGGGACAGAAAGCACAGATACGCAGTATTTT.

This chain joins TRBV7-2 and TRBJ2-1, with TRBD2 matching 9 bases. This CDR3 has 15 residues. V was clipped by 5 bases and J by 4 bases; unmatched bases: 6. Germline V gives CDR1 SGHTA, CDR2 FQGNSA. Written as DNA, the CDR3 is TGTGCCAGCAGCAATGCAGCGGGAGGATACAATGAGCAGTTCTTC. It codes for CASSNAAGGYNEQFF.

The chain has TRBV7-8 and TRBJ2-1; 9 nucleotides align to TRBD2. The CDR3 loop spans 16 amino acids. V lost 6 bases to trimming and J lost 1 base; unmatched junction nucleotides: 7. Germline V lookup: CDR1 SGHVS, CDR2 FQNEAQ. The CDR3 DNA reads as TGTGCCAGCAGTTATATAGCGGGAGTATCCTACAATGAGCAGTTCTTC. This sequence encodes CASSYIAGVSYNEQFF.

At least ten counts were recorded for this clone. CDR3 amino acids: CASRPGTGIRQFF. The CDR3 DNA sequence: TGTGCCAGCAGGCCCGGGACAGGTATTCGGCAGTTCTTC. V and J are TRBV2 and TRBJ2-1; 8 nucleotides align to TRBD1. V was clipped by 6 bases and J by 12 bases; unmatched bases: 10. Germline V CDR1 and CDR2: SNHLY, FYNNEI. The CDR3 sequence is 13 residues long.

The gene calls are TRBV28 and TRBJ2-7; TRBD2 matches at 12 bases. In germline, CDR1 is MDHEN, CDR2 SYDVKM. There are 16 residues in the CDR3. V lost 5 bases, J lost 8 bases, and 13 bases stayed unmatched. The CDR3 region is CASSVYPRTSGMKQYF. In nucleotides, the CDR3 is TGTGCCAGCAGTGTATACCCCAGGACTAGCGGGATGAAGCAGTACTTC.

The CDR3 DNA sequence: TGTGCAAGTCGCTTTGTAATAGATACGCAGTATTTT. This codes for CASRFVIDTQYF. The chain is built from TRBV12-2 and TRBJ2-3; the D call TRBD2 from the table was never checked on the DNA. TRBV12-2 represents a pseudogene. The CDR3 loop spans 12 amino acids.